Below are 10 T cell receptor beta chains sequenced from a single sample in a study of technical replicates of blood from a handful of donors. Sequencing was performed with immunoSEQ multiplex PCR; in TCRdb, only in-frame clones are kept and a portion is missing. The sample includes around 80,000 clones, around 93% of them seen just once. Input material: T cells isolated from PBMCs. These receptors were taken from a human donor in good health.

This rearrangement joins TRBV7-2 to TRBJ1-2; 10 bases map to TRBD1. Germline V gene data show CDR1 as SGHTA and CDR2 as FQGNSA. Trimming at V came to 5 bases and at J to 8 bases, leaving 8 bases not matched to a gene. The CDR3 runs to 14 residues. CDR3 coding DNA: TGTGCCAGCAGCCGTGGACAGGGGGTTCGGGGCTACACCTTC. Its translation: CASSRGQGVRGYTF.

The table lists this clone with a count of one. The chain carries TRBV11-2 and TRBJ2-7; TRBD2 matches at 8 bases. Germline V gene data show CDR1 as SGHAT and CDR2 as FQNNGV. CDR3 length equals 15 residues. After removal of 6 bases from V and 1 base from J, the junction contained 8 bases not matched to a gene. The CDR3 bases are TGTGCCAGCAGGACGGGACTAGGTAAATCCTACGAGCAGTACTTC. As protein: CASRTGLGKSYEQYF.

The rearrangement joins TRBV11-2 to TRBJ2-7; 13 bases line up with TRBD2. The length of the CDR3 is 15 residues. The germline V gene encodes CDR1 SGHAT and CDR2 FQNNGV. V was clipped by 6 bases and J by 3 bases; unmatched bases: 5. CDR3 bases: TGTGCCAGCAGTTGGGGGACTAGCGGGATCTACGAGCAGTACTTC. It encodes CASSWGTSGIYEQYF.

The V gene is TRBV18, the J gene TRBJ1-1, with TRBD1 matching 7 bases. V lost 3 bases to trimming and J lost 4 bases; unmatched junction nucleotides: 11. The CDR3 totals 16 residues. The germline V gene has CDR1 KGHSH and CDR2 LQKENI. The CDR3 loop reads CASSPYEPGQSTEAFF. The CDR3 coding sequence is TGTGCCAGCTCACCGTACGAGCCGGGACAGTCCACTGAAGCTTTCTTT.

Written as DNA, the CDR3 is TGCGCCAGCAGCCAGATGACAGGGAACGATGAGCAGTTCTTC. Protein product: CASSQMTGNDEQFF. The rearrangement joins TRBV4-1 to TRBJ2-1, with 7 positions matching TRBD1. With V trimmed by 3 bases and J by 8 bases, 7 bases remained unmatched. The germline V gene encodes CDR1 MGHRA and CDR2 YSYEKL. The CDR3 covers 14 residues.

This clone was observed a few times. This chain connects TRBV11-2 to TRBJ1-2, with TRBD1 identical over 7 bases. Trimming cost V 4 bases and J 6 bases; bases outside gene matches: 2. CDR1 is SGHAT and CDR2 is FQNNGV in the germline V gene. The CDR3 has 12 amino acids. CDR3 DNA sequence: TGTGCCAGCAGCTCCGACAGGGATGGCTACACCTTC. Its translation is CASSSDRDGYTF.

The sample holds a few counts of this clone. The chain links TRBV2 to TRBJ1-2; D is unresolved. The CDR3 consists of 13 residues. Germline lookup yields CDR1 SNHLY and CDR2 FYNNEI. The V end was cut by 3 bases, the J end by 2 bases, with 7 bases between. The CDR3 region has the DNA TGTGCCAGCAGTGATTGGCAGAACTATGGCTACACCTTC. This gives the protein CASSDWQNYGYTF.

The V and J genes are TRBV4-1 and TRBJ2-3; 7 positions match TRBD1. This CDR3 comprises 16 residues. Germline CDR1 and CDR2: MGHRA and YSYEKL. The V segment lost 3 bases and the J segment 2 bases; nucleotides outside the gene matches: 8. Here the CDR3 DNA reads TGCGCCAGCAGCCAGGATCCGGGACAGATCACAGATACGCAGTATTTT. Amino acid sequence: CASSQDPGQITDTQYF.

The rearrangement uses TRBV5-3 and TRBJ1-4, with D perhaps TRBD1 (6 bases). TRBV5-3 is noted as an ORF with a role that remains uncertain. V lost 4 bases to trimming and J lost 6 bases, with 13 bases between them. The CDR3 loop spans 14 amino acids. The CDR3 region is CARSTGQSYEKLFF. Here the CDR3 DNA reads TGTGCCAGAAGCACGGGACAATCGTATGAAAAACTGTTTTTT.

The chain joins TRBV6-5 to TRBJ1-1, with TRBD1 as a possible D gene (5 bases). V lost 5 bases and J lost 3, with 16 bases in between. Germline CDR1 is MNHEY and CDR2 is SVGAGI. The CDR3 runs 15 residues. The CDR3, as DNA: TGTGCCAGCAGTAAACGTCCCCAGGGTCACACTGAAGCTTTCTTT. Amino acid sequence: CASSKRPQGHTEAFF.